This T cell receptor (beta chain) was obtained from a study of blood T cell repertoires in COVID-19. Study-wide context: Nucleic acid was either cDNA or gDNA, and it came from T cells, B-cell-depleted T cells, or PBMCs.

This CDR3 is built from 11 residues. CDR1 and CDR2 from the germline V gene are SGHTS and YDEGEE. The V and J ends lost 0 bases and 8 bases respectively, with 5 bases between them. The assay was immunoSEQ multiplex PCR, and TCRdb's table has in-frame clones only and misses some. The sample shows about 260,000 clones, around 90% of them seen only once. This chain joins TRBV5-8 and TRBJ1-2; D gene ambiguous. The clonotype was recovered from a man aged 55 to 70 who had recovered from COVID-19. The sequenced sample consisted of peripheral blood. CDR3 in DNA: TGTGCCAGCAGCTTGGCCGTGGGCTACACCTTC. Encoded protein: CASSLAVGYTF.